This record concerns one T cell receptor (beta chain) sequence. The CDR3 spans 13 residues. Trimming removed 7 bases from V and 1 base from J, with 10 bases in between. The germline gives CDR1 WNHNN, CDR2 SYGVQD (reference sequence). The sample comes from a study of shared T cell receptors in the human thymus. This table comes from immunoSEQ multiplex PCR, and its TCRdb copy is limited to in-frame clones, with some not included. The data show some 720,000 clones, with roughly 90% seen just once and around 0.0099% held by the top ten. Separately, the same data were catalogued under a study of human thymus T cells. That work states: Within thymic and blood repertoires, V and J gene usage appeared to be biased. Thymic repertoires from unrelated individuals overlapped highly, related research reported.

This sequence was found in a boy younger than two with a congenital heart defect. The chain joins TRBV10-1 to TRBJ1-1; maybe TRBD1 (5 bases). The sequencing sample was made of thymocytes. The CDR3 region has the DNA TGCGCCAGCACCCCGGGGGGGAACACTGAAGCTTTCTTT. It is translated as CASTPGGNTEAFF.